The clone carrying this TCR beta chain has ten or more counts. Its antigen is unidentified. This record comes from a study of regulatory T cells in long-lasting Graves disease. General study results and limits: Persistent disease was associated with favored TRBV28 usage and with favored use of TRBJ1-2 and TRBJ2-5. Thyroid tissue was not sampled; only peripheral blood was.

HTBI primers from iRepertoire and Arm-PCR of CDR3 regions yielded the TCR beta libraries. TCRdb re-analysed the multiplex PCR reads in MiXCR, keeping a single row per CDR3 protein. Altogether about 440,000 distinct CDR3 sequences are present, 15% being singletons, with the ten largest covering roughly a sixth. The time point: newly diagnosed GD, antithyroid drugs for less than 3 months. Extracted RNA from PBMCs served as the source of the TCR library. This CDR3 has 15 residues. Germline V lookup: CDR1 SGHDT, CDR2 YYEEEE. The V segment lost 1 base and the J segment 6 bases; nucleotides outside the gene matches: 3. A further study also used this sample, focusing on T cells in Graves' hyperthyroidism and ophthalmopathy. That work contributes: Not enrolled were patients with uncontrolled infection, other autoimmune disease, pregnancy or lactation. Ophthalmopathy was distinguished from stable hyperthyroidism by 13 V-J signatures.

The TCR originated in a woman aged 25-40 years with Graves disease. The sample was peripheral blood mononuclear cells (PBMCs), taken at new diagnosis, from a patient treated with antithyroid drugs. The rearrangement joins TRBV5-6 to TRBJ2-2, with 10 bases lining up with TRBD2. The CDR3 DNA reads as TGTGCCAGCAGCTTGCTAGCGGGAGTCCCCGGGGAGCTGTTTTTT. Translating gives CASSLLAGVPGELFF. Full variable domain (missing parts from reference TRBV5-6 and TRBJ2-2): DAGVTQSPTHLIKTRGQQVTLRCSPKSGHDTVSWYQQALGQGPQFIFQYYEEEERQRGNFPDRFSGHQFPNYSSELNVNALLLGDSALYLCASSLLAGVPGELFFGEGSRLTVL.